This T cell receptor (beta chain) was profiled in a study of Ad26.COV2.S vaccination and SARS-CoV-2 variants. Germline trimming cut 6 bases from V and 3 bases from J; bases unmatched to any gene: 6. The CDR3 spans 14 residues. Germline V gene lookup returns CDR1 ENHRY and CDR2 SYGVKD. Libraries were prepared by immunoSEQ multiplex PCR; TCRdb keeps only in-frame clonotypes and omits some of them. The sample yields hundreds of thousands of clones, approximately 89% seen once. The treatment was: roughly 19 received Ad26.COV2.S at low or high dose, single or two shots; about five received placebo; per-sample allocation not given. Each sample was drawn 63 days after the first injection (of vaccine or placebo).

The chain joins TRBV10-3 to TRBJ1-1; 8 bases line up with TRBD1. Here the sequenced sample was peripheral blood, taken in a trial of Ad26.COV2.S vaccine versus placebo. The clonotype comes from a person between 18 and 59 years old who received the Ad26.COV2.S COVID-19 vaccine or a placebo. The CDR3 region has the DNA TGTGCCATCAGCCGGACAGGGTCGGACACTGAAGCTTTCTTT. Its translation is CAISRTGSDTEAFF.